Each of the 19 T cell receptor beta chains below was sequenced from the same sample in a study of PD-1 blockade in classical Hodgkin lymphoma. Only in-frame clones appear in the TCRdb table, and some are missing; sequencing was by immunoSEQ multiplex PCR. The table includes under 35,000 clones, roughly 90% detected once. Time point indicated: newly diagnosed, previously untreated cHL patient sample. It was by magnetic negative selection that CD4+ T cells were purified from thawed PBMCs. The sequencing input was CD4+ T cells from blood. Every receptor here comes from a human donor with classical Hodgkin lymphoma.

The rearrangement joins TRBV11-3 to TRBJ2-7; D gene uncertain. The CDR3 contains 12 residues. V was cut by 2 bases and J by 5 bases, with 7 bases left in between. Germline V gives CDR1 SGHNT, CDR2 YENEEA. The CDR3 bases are TGTGCCAGCAGCTTATTTGGCCACGAGCAGTACTTC. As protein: CASSLFGHEQYF.

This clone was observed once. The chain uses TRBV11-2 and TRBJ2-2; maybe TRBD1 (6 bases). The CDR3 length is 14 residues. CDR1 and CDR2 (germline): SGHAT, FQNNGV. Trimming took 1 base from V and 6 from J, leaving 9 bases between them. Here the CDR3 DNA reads TGTGCCAGCAGCTTAGTAGAGGGGGCCGGGGAGCTGTTTTTT. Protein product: CASSLVEGAGELFF.

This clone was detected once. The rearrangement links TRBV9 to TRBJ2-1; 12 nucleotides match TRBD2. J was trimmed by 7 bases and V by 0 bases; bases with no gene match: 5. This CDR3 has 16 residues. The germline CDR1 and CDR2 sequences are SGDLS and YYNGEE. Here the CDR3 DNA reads TGTGCCAGCAGCGTAGGGACTAGCGGGATAGTTAATGAGCAGTTCTTC. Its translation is CASSVGTSGIVNEQFF.

The CDR3 DNA reads as TGTGCCTGGAGAGATGGGGCCCTCTACGAGCAGTACTTC. Protein product: CAWRDGALYEQYF. The chain combines TRBV30 with TRBJ2-7, with a weak D call TRBD1 (5 bases). The CDR3 runs 13 residues. The germline CDR1 and CDR2 sequences are GTSNPN and SVGIG (reference sequence). The V end was cut by 3 bases, the J end by 3 bases, with 12 bases between.

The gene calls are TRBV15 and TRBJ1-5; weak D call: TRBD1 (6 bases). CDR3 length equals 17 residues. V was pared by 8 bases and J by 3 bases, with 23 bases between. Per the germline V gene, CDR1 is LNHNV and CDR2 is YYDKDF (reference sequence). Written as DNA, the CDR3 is TGTGCCACCTCCGCAAGCATCGGGACAAGCATCAATCAGCCCCAGCATTTT. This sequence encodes CATSASIGTSINQPQHF.

CDR3 bases: TGTGCCAGCAGCTTAGATTATTCCTACAATGAGCAGTTCTTC. Protein product: CASSLDYSYNEQFF. The chain couples TRBV11-2 to TRBJ2-1, with D unclear. Germline V gene lookup returns CDR1 SGHAT and CDR2 FQNNGV. The CDR3 covers 14 residues. Trimming took 0 bases from V and 1 from J, leaving 4 bases between them. Together with reference TRBV11-2 and TRBJ2-1, the CDR3 gives the full variable domain: EAGVAQSPRYKIIEKRQSVAFWCNPISGHATLYWYQQILGQGPKLLIQFQNNGVVDDSQLPKDRFSAERLKGVDSTLKIQPAKLEDSAVYLCASSLDYSYNEQFFGPGTRLTVL.

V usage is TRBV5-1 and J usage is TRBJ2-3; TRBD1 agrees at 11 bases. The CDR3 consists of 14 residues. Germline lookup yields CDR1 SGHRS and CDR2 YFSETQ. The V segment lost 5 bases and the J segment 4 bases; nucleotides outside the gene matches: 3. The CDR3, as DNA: TGCGCCAGCAGACCGGGACAGGGGGCAGATACGCAGTATTTT. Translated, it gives CASRPGQGADTQYF.

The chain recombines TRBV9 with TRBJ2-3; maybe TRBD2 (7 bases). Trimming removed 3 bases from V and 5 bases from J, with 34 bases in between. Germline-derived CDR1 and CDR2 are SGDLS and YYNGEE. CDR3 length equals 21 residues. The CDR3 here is CASSAGGGGPMARAVLDTQYF. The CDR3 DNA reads TGTGCCAGCAGCGCTGGGGGAGGGGGTCCCATGGCCCGGGCGGTTCTAGATACGCAGTATTTT. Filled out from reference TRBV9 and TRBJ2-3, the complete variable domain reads DSGVTQTPKHLITATGQRVTLRCSPRSGDLSVYWYQQSLDQGLQFLIQYYNGEERAKGNILERFSAQQFPDLHSELNLSSLELGDSALYFCASSAGGGGPMARAVLDTQYFGPGTRLTVL.

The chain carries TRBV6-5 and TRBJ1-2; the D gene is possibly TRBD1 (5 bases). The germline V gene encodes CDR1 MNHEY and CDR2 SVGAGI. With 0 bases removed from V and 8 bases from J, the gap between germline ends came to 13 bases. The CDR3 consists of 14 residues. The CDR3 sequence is CASSYSRGVSGYTF. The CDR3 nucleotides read TGTGCCAGCAGTTACTCGAGAGGGGTCTCGGGCTACACCTTC.

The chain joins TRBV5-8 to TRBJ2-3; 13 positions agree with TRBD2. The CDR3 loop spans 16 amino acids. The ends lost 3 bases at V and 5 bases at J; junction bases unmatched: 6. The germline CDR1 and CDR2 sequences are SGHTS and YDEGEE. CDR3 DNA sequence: TGTGCCAGCAGCTCAGGACTAGCGGGAGCGGGAGATACGCAGTATTTT. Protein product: CASSSGLAGAGDTQYF.

The CDR3 DNA reads TGTGCCAGCAGCTTCCTCGAGAGCAATCAGCCCCAGCATTTT. Protein sequence: CASSFLESNQPQHF. This chain uses TRBV7-9 with TRBJ1-5; D uncertain. V gave up 3 bases and J gave up 1 base, with 7 bases separating them. There are 14 residues in the CDR3. CDR1 is SEHNR, CDR2 FQNEAQ, per germline (reference sequence).

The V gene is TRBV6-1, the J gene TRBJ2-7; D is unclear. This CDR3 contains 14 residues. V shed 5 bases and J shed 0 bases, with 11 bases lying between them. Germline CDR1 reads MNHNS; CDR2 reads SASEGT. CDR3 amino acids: CASSQARISYEQYF. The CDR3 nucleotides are TGTGCCAGCAGTCAGGCAAGGATCTCCTACGAGCAGTACTTC.

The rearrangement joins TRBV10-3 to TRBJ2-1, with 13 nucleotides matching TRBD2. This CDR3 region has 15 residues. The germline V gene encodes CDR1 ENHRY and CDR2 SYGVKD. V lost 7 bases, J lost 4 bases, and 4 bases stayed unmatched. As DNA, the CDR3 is TGTGCCATCAAACCGGGACTAGCGGGGTACAATGAGCAGTTCTTC. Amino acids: CAIKPGLAGYNEQFF.

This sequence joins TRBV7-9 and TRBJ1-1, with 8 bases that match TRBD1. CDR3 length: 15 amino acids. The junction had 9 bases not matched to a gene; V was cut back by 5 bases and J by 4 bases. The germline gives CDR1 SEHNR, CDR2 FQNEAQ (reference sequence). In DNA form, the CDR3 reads TGTGCCAGCAGCGTCACGACAGGGGAGGCCACTGAAGCTTTCTTT. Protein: CASSVTTGEATEAFF.

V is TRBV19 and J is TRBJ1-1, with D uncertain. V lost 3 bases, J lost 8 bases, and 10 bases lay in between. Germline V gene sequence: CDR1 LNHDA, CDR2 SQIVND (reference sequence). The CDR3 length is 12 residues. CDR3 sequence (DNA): TGTGCCAGTAGTATGACACCCAGGGAAGCTTTCTTT. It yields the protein CASSMTPREAFF.

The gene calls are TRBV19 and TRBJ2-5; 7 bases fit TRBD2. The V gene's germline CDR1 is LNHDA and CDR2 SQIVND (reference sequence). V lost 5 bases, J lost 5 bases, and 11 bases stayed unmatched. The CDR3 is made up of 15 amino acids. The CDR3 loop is CASSQAGLPPETQYF. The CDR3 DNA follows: TGTGCCAGTAGTCAAGCGGGACTACCTCCCGAGACCCAGTACTTC.

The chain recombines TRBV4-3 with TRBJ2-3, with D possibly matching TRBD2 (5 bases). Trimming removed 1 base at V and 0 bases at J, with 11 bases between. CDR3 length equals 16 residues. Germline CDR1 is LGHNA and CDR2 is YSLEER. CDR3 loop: CASSQVKRGSTDTQYF. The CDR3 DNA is TGCGCCAGCAGCCAAGTTAAGAGAGGGAGCACAGATACGCAGTATTTT.

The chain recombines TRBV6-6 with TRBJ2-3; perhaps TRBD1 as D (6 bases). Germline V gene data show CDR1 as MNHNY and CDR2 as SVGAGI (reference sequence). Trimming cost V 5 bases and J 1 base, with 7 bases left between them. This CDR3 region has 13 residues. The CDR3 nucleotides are TGTGCCAGCAGTCGACAGGGCACAGATACGCAGTATTTT. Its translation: CASSRQGTDTQYF.

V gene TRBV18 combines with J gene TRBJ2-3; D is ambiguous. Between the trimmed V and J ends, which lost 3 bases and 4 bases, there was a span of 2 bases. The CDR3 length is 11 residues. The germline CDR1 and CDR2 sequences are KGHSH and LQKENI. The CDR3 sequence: CASSPADTQYF. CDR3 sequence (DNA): TGTGCCAGCTCACCGGCAGATACGCAGTATTTT.